These 20 T cell receptor beta chains were all obtained from the same sample, sequenced in a study of T cell responses to AZD1222 COVID-19 vaccine (dated by TCRdb to the early 2020s). The library was built by means of the immunoSEQ multiplex PCR assay. The table comes from immuneACCESS by way of TCRdb, which keeps in-frame sequences with V and J called. Part of the clones is missing from these tables; in studies checked, under half for an unresolved V gene and the rest for unknown reasons. A total of 91,000 or so clones appear in this sample, 80% to 95% of them only once. The ten largest make up about 3% of the sample. The time point label, as the study defines it: about 28 days (+/-7) after the second vaccine dose. This sample comprised peripheral blood, obtained 28 days after the second AZD1222 dose. The receptors derive from an adult who received the AZD1222 COVID-19 vaccine.

In this sample, this clone turned up once. The chain has TRBV5-6 and TRBJ1-6; 10 nucleotides match TRBD1. The CDR3 has 14 residues. The trim removed 6 bases at V and 8 bases at J, leaving 5 bases unmatched. Germline loops: CDR1 SGHDT, CDR2 YYEEEE. CDR3 protein: CASTPGQGYSPLHF. In nucleotides, the CDR3 is TGTGCCAGCACCCCGGGACAGGGGTATTCACCCCTCCACTTT.

This chain connects TRBV2 to TRBJ1-2; D remains ambiguous. CDR3 length equals 13 residues. Germline assignment: CDR1 SNHLY and CDR2 FYNNEI. V was trimmed by 4 bases and J by 4 bases, leaving 10 bases between them. CDR3 nucleotides: TGTGCCAGCAGTGGGGAGCTGTTCTATGGCTACACCTTC. The encoded protein is CASSGELFYGYTF.

The V call is TRBV7-9, the J call TRBJ2-3, with unresolved D. There are 13 residues in the CDR3. Germline V gene data show CDR1 as SEHNR and CDR2 as FQNEAQ (reference sequence). With 1 base removed from V and 8 bases from J, the gap between germline ends came to 10 bases. CDR3 sequence: CASSLDYRRTQYF. In DNA form, the CDR3 reads TGTGCCAGCAGCTTAGACTACCGTCGTACGCAGTATTTT.

The chain has TRBV7-9 and TRBJ1-1; D perhaps matches TRBD1 (5 bases). Deletions cut 4 bases from V and 4 bases from J, with 19 bases between. The germline V gene has CDR1 SEHNR and CDR2 FQNEAQ (reference sequence). The CDR3 runs to 16 residues. In nucleotides, the CDR3 is TGTGCCAGCAGCTATCCCGGGGGGGGGATTAGCACTGAAGCTTTCTTT. Amino acid sequence: CASSYPGGGISTEAFF.

The chain uses TRBV6-1 and TRBJ1-1; weak D call: TRBD1 (6 bases). Germline-derived CDR1 and CDR2 are MNHNS and SASEGT. CDR3 length equals 14 residues. The V end lost 3 bases, the J end lost 1 base, and 9 bases lay between the germline ends. The CDR3 is CASSDPRGNTEAFF. Written as DNA, the CDR3 is TGTGCCAGCAGTGACCCCAGGGGGAACACTGAAGCTTTCTTT.

This chain links TRBV7-2 with TRBJ2-1, with 9 bases lining up with TRBD1. Germline loops: CDR1 SGHTA, CDR2 FQGNSA. The CDR3 length is 17 residues. J gave up 0 bases and V 5 bases, and 8 bases lay outside the gene matches. The CDR3 DNA follows: TGTGCCAGCAGCCCCCGGGACAGGGCTATCTCCTACAATGAGCAGTTCTTC. Encoded protein: CASSPRDRAISYNEQFF.

The genes are TRBV4-2 and TRBJ1-2; D gene ambiguous. The V end was cut by 0 bases, the J end by 4 bases, with 12 bases between. The CDR3 loop spans 15 amino acids. Germline CDR1 and CDR2: LGHNA and YNFKEQ. This CDR3 reads CASSQDLDFIYGYTF. The CDR3 DNA sequence: TGTGCCAGCAGCCAAGATCTCGATTTTATCTATGGCTACACCTTC.

The CDR3 spells CASSQGGASTGELFF. The CDR3 nucleotides are TGTGCCAGCTCACAAGGAGGGGCAAGCACCGGGGAGCTGTTTTTT. The rearrangement uses TRBV18 and TRBJ2-2; maybe TRBD2 (6 bases). The CDR3 loop spans 15 amino acids. The V gene lost 4 bases and the J gene lost 4 bases, with 13 bases spanning the gap. Germline assignment: CDR1 KGHSH and CDR2 LQKENI.

The chain recombines TRBV28 with TRBJ1-2; no reliable D call. Germline CDR1 is MDHEN and CDR2 is SYDVKM. The CDR3 is 14 amino acids. V was clipped by 6 bases and J by 2 bases, with 13 bases between them. CDR3 DNA sequence: TGTGCCAGCAGCCCCTCAGACCAGAACTATGGCTACACCTTC. Amino acids: CASSPSDQNYGYTF.

This clone was counted a single time. This chain uses TRBV24-1 with TRBJ2-1; 10 bases map to TRBD2. Germline assignment: CDR1 KGHDR and CDR2 SFDVKD. V was clipped by 3 bases and J by 1 base; unmatched bases: 2. The CDR3 totals 16 residues. The CDR3 spells CATSDSSGGSYNEQFF. The CDR3 DNA is TGTGCCACCAGTGATAGTAGCGGGGGGTCCTACAATGAGCAGTTCTTC.

The table lists this clone with a few counts. This chain uses TRBV7-9 with TRBJ2-7; D not certain. This CDR3 spans 12 amino acids. Looked up from germline, CDR1 is SEHNR and CDR2 is FQNEAQ (reference sequence). Deletions cut 2 bases from V and 0 bases from J, with 2 bases between. The CDR3 nucleotides are TGTGCCAGCAGCTTAAGCTCCTACGAGCAGTACTTC. It encodes CASSLSSYEQYF.

The CDR3 DNA reads TGTGCCAGCAGTCCCAGACCAGGCCCTAGTGAAAAACTGTTTTTT. This gives the protein CASSPRPGPSEKLFF. The rearrangement uses TRBV6-5 and TRBJ1-4; D unresolved. Between the trimmed V and J ends, which lost 5 bases and 7 bases, there was a span of 17 bases. The germline gives CDR1 MNHEY, CDR2 SVGAGI. The CDR3 spans 15 residues.

V gene TRBV19 combines with J gene TRBJ1-1, with a possible D match to TRBD1 (6 bases). The CDR3 spans 15 residues. CDR1 and CDR2 from the germline V gene are LNHDA and SQIVND (reference sequence). Trimming shortened V by 4 bases and J by 4 bases, and 16 bases separated the two germline ends. The CDR3 spells CASSTQAGVGTEAFF. CDR3 coding DNA: TGTGCCAGTAGTACCCAAGCAGGGGTTGGCACTGAAGCTTTCTTT.

V is TRBV20-1 and J is TRBJ1-2; 7 bases are shared with TRBD1. The germline CDR1 and CDR2 sequences are DFQATT and SNEGSKA (reference sequence). The CDR3 contains 14 residues. The junction had 4 bases not matched to a gene; V was cut back by 3 bases and J by 0 bases. The CDR3 is CSASWTGSNYGYTF. CDR3 sequence (DNA): TGCAGTGCTAGTTGGACAGGCTCTAACTATGGCTACACCTTC.

J is TRBJ1-6 and V is TRBV5-4; 8 bases fit TRBD1. The ends lost 1 base at V and 5 bases at J; junction bases unmatched: 2. The CDR3 has 15 amino acids. CDR1 and CDR2 (germline): SGHNT, YYREEE (reference sequence). The CDR3 protein is CASSLRTGHNSPLHF. CDR3 coding DNA: TGTGCCAGCAGCTTGAGGACAGGGCATAATTCACCCCTCCACTTT.

The V call is TRBV10-1, the J call TRBJ2-1; D gene unclear. Germline CDR1 WNHNN, CDR2 SYGVQD (reference sequence). This CDR3 comprises 14 residues. The V end lost 8 bases, the J end lost 0 bases, and 11 bases lay between the germline ends. CDR3 residues: CASPDPSSYNEQFF. The CDR3 DNA is TGCGCCAGCCCCGACCCAAGCTCCTACAATGAGCAGTTCTTC.

V gene TRBV5-1 combines with J gene TRBJ1-5; the match to TRBD1 covers 9 bases. V lost 3 bases to trimming and J lost 7 bases; unmatched junction nucleotides: 2. Germline loops: CDR1 SGHRS, CDR2 YFSETQ. This CDR3 is 13 amino acids long. The CDR3 sequence is CASSWDRDQPQHF. The CDR3 DNA follows: TGCGCCAGCAGCTGGGACAGGGACCAGCCCCAGCATTTT.

J is TRBJ2-5 and V is TRBV9, with 9 bases identical to TRBD1. CDR1 is SGDLS, CDR2 YYNGEE, per germline. V lost 0 bases to trimming and J lost 4 bases; unmatched junction nucleotides: 1. The CDR3 covers 14 residues. The CDR3 DNA sequence: TGTGCCAGCAGCGTAGGGACAGGGGCAGAGACCCAGTACTTC. Translated: CASSVGTGAETQYF.

The J gene is TRBJ1-5, the V gene TRBV30; unclear D gene. V lost 0 bases and J lost 0, with 3 bases in between. Germline V gene lookup returns CDR1 GTSNPN and CDR2 SVGIG (reference sequence). This CDR3 region has 13 residues. CDR3 DNA sequence: TGTGCCTGGAGTGTAGCTAGCAATCAGCCCCAGCATTTT. Translated, it gives CAWSVASNQPQHF.

This chain joins TRBV5-1 and TRBJ2-3, with 8 bases matching TRBD1. V lost 2 bases, J lost 5 bases, and 10 bases stayed unmatched. In germline, CDR1 is SGHRS, CDR2 YFSETQ. This CDR3 is 16 amino acids long. The CDR3 sequence is CASSLQGNRGIDTQYF. CDR3 nucleotide sequence: TGCGCCAGCAGCTTACAGGGGAACAGGGGGATAGATACGCAGTATTTT.